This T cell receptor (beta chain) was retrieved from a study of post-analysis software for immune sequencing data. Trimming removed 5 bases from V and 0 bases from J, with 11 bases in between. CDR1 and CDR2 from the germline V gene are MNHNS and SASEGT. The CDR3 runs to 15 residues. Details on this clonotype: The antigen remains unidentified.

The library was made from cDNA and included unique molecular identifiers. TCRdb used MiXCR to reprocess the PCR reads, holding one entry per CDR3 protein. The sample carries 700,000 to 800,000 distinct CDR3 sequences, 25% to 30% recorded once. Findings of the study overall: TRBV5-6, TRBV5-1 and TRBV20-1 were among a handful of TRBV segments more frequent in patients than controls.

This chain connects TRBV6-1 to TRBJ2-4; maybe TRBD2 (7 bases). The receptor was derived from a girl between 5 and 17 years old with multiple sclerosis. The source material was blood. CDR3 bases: TGTGCCAGCAGTAAGGGGGGGATAGCCAAAAACATTCAGTACTTC. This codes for CASSKGGIAKNIQYF.